This TCR beta chain was identified in a study of OX40 agonist ivuxolimab in advanced cancers. Points from the study as a whole: CD8+ T cells were the subset that, on average, had more expanded clones than CD4+. At 0.1 to 3.0 mg/kg, CD4+ and CD8+ blood T cells expanded clonally by week 6. The authors also found low normalized T-cell clonal expansion in some nonresponders.

In regard to this clone: Its antigen is not identified.

Here immunoSEQ multiplex PCR was the method, and the copy in TCRdb shows in-frame clones only, minus some. The top ten clones hold about 0.8% of a sample with 90,000 to 100,000 clones, about 85% of them seen once. Trimming took 8 bases from V and 5 from J; bases not matched to a gene: 6. This CDR3 comprises 14 residues. Germline CDR1 is MNHNY and CDR2 is SVGAGI (reference sequence). This chain uses TRBV6-6 with TRBJ1-6; 7 positions match TRBD1. The TCR was taken from an adult with an advanced solid tumor such as melanoma, head and neck, liver or kidney cancer. This sample comprised CD4+ or CD8+ T cells sorted from blood, obtained in a trial of the OX40 agonist ivuxolimab. The CDR3 spells CASLGGLDNSPLHF. CDR3 coding DNA: TGTGCCAGCCTAGGGGGCTTGGATAATTCACCCCTCCACTTT.